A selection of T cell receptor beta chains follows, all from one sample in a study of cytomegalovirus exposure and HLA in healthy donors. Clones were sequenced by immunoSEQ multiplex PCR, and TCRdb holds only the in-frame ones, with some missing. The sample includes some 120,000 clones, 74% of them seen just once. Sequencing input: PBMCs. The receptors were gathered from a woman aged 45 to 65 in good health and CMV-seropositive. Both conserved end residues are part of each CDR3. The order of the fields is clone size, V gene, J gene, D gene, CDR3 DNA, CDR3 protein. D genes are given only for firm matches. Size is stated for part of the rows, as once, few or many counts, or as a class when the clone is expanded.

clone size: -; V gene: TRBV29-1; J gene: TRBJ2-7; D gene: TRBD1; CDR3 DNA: TGCAGCGTTGCTGGTGGACAGGGGTCCTACGAGCAGTACTTC; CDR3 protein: CSVAGGQGSYEQYF
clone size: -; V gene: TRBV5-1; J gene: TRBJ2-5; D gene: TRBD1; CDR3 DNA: TGCGCCAGCAGCTCACCTGCCGGGACAGGGCAAGAGACCCAGTACTTC; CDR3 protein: CASSSPAGTGQETQYF
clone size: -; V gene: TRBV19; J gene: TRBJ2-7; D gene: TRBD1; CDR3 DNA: TGTGCCAGTAGTAGGGCGACAGGGCACGAGCAGTACTTC; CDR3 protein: CASSRATGHEQYF
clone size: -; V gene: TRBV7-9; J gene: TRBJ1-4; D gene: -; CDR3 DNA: TGTGCCAGCAGCTTAGCGGCCGCGAGCGCTAATGAAAAACTGTTTTTT; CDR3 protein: CASSLAAASANEKLFF
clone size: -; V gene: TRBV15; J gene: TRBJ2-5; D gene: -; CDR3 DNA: TGTGCCACCAGCGGAGAGCCCCGGTACCAAGAGACCCAGTACTTC; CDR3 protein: CATSGEPRYQETQYF
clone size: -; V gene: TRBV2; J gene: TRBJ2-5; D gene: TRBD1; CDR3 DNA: TGTGCCAGCAGCGGTAGCCGGGACAGGGGGCGATGGGAGACCCAGTACTTC; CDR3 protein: CASSGSRDRGRWETQYF
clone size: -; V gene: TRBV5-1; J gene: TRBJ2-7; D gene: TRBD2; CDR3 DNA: TGCGCCAGCAGTCCACTAGCGGGAAGCTCCTACGAGCAGTACTTC; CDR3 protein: CASSPLAGSSYEQYF
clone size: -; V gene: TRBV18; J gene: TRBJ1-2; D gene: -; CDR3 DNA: TGTGCCAGCTCACCACGAGGGTCGGGCTACACCTTC; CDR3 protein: CASSPRGSGYTF
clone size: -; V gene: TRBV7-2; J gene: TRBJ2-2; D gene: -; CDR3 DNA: TGTGCCAGCACCCCCAGTACTGGCGAGGCCGGGGAGCTGTTTTTT; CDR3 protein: CASTPSTGEAGELFF
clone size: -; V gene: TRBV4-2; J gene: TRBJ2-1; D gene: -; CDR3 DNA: TGTGCCAGCAGCCAAGATTATCGGGGCAATGAGCAGTTCTTC; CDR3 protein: CASSQDYRGNEQFF
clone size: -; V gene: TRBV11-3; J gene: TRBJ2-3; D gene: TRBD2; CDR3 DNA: TGTGCCAGCAGCCCCGGAGCGGGGGGGATCTTGGATACGCAGTATTTT; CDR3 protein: CASSPGAGGILDTQYF
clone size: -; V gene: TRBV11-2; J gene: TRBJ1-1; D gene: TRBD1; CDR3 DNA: TGTGCCAGCAGCTACCCGACAGGGGATGGTACTGAAGCTTTCTTT; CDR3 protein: CASSYPTGDGTEAFF
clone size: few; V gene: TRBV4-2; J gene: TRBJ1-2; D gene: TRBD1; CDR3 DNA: TGTGCCAGCAGCCAAGATCGACAGGGTCAAAATGGCTACACCTTC; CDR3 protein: CASSQDRQGQNGYTF
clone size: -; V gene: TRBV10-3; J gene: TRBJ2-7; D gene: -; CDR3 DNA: TGTGCCATCAGTGAGAGAGGGCCCTACGAGCAGTACTTC; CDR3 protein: CAISERGPYEQYF
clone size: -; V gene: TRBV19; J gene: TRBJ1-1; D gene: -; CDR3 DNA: TGTGCCAGTAGTATGGGGCGGGGGGTTGAAGCTTTCTTT; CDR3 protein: CASSMGRGVEAFF
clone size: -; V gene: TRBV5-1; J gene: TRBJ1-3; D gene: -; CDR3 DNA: TGCGCCAGCAGCTTGAGTCTACCGGGACTCGCAACCTCTGGAAACACCATATATTTT; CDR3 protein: CASSLSLPGLATSGNTIYF
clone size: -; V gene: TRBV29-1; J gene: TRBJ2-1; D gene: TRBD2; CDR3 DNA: TGCAGCGTTGACATAGCGGGGTATGAGCAGTTCTTC; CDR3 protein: CSVDIAGYEQFF
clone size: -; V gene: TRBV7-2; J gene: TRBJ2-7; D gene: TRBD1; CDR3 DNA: TGTGCCAGCAGCCCCACAGGGGGAGGTATCTACGAGCAGTACTTC; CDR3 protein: CASSPTGGGIYEQYF
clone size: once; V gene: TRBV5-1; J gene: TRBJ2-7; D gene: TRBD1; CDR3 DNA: TGCGCCAGCAGCTTGGGGGGACAGGGGGACGAGCAGTACTTC; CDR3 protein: CASSLGGQGDEQYF